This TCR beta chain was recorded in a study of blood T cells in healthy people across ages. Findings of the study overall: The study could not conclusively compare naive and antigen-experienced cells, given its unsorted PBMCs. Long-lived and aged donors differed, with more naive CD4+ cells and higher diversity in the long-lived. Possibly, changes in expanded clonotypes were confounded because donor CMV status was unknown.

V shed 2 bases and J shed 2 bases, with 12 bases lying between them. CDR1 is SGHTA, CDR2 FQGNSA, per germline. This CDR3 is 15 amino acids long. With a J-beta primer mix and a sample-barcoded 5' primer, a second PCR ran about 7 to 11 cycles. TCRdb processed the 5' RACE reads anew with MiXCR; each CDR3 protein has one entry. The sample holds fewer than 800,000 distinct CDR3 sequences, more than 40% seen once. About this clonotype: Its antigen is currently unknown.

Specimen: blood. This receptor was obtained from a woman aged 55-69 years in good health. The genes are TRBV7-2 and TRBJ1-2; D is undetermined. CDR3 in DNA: TGTGCCAGCAGCTTAAGTTGGGCAGACAACTATGGCTACACCTTC. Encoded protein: CASSLSWADNYGYTF.